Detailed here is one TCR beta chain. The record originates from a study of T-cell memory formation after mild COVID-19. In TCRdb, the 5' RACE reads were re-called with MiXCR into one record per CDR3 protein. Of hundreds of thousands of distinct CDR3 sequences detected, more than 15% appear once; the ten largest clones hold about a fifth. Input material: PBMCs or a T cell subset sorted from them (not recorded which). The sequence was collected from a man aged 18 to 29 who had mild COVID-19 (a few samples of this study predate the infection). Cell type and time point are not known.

The CDR3 nucleotides read TGTGCCAGCAGCCCTAAGACACGAAACGAAAAACTGTTTTTT. Translation: CASSPKTRNEKLFF. The chain carries TRBV28 and TRBJ1-4; D is undetermined. V dropped 6 bases and J dropped 8 bases, with 16 bases sitting between them. This CDR3 comprises 14 residues. CDR1 MDHEN and CDR2 SYDVKM come from the germline V gene.